Each of the 20 T cell receptor beta chains below was sequenced from the same sample in a study of Ad26.COV2.S vaccination and SARS-CoV-2 variants (dated by TCRdb to the early 2020s). The treatment or condition label corresponds to: around 19 received Ad26.COV2.S at low or high dose, single or two shots; a few received placebo; per-sample allocation not given. For vaccine and placebo recipients, repertoires were sequenced using samples collected on day 63 after the first injection. The library was produced with the immunoSEQ multiplex PCR assay. In its TCRdb copy, this immuneACCESS table keeps in-frame sequences only and misses some clones. Where compared with another copy, unresolved V genes explain less than half of these, and the others have no known cause. In all, the sample holds 400,000 to 450,000 clones, and roughly 90% of those were seen once. Over 9% of the sample is in the top ten clones.

Sequenced here: peripheral blood, sampled in a trial of Ad26.COV2.S vaccine versus placebo. All receptors come from a person aged 18-65 years who received the Ad26.COV2.S COVID-19 vaccine or a placebo.

The rearrangement joins TRBV19 to TRBJ2-5, with D perhaps TRBD1 (6 bases). The germline gives CDR1 LNHDA, CDR2 SQIVND (reference sequence). V lost 8 bases, J lost 1 base, and 20 bases lay in between. The CDR3 loop spans 16 amino acids. The CDR3 region is CASGSGALISQETQYF. The CDR3 DNA is TGTGCCAGTGGTTCAGGGGCGCTCATTTCCCAAGAGACCCAGTACTTC.

J is TRBJ2-3 and V is TRBV18, with no clear D. CDR1 is KGHSH and CDR2 is LQKENI in the germline V gene. The CDR3 sequence is 14 residues long. The V and J ends lost 4 bases and 1 base respectively, with 9 bases between them. Here the CDR3 reads CASSRGEGTDTQYF. CDR3 DNA: TGTGCCAGCTCACGGGGTGAAGGCACAGATACGCAGTATTTT. The variable domain in full, with the rest retrieved from reference TRBV18 and TRBJ2-3, is NAGVMQNPRHLVRRRGQEARLRCSPMKGHSHVYWYRQLPEEGLKFMVYLQKENIIDESGMPKERFSAEFPKEGPSILRIQQVVRGDSAAYFCASSRGEGTDTQYFGPGTRLTVL.

V usage is TRBV3-1 (or the pseudogene TRBV3-2) and J usage is TRBJ2-7, with 7 positions matching TRBD1. The J segment lost 2 bases and the V segment lost 1 base, leaving 2 bases of the junction unmatched. The length of the CDR3 is 14 residues. Germline V gene lookup returns CDR1 LGHDT and CDR2 YNNKEL (reference sequence). The CDR3 loop is CASSQGQGTYEQYF. The DNA of the CDR3 is TGTGCCAGCAGCCAAGGACAGGGAACCTACGAGCAGTACTTC.

The chain links TRBV7-6 to TRBJ2-3, with D possibly TRBD2 on 6 matching bases. Trimming cost V 6 bases and J 5 bases, with 21 bases left between them. Germline V gives CDR1 SGHVS, CDR2 FNYEAQ. This CDR3 spans 16 amino acids. Written as DNA, the CDR3 is TGTGCCAGCAGTGGGAAACTAGCCCACCAGGGAGATACGCAGTATTTT. It is translated as CASSGKLAHQGDTQYF.

The genes are TRBV5-4 and TRBJ2-2; D may be TRBD2 (6 bases). The CDR3 totals 13 residues. The germline V and J ends were trimmed by 4 bases and 6 bases, with 10 bases remaining between them. Germline CDR1 SGHNT, CDR2 YYREEE (reference sequence). CDR3 loop: CASSPRGAGELFF. The CDR3, as DNA: TGTGCCAGCAGCCCCCGCGGGGCCGGGGAGCTGTTTTTT.

The V and J genes are TRBV5-1 and TRBJ2-3; D is perhaps TRBD2 (5 bases). Germline-derived CDR1 and CDR2 are SGHRS and YFSETQ. V was cut by 2 bases and J by 0 bases, with 10 bases left in between. CDR3 size: 15 residues. This chain's CDR3 is CASSFLSGSTDTQYF. The CDR3 DNA sequence: TGCGCCAGCAGCTTCTTAAGCGGTAGCACAGATACGCAGTATTTT.

The count of this clone is one. The chain carries TRBV4-1 and TRBJ2-7, with a weak D call TRBD2 (6 bases). V lost 5 bases to trimming and J lost 4 bases, with 6 bases between them. Germline CDR1 MGHRA, CDR2 YSYEKL. This CDR3 region has 11 residues. The CDR3 protein is CASSGGYEQYF. In nucleotides, the CDR3 is TGCGCCAGCAGCGGAGGGTACGAGCAGTACTTC.

The table lists this clone with a count of one. The chain joins TRBV21-1 to TRBJ2-7; TRBD2, the table's D call, lacks a check against the DNA. TRBV21-1 is a recognized pseudogene. The CDR3 totals 15 residues. The CDR3 region is CASSNFEGGPYEQYF. CDR3 in DNA: TGTGCCAGCAGCAACTTCGAGGGAGGGCCCTACGAGCAGTACTTC.

The chain combines TRBV7-9 with TRBJ2-7, with a tentative D call TRBD2 (5 bases). The CDR3 loop spans 17 amino acids. In germline, CDR1 is SEHNR, CDR2 FQNEAQ (reference sequence). V was pared by 0 bases and J by 3 bases, with 18 bases between. CDR3 bases: TGTGCCAGCAGCTTAGCGAGAGGGCATCGTGCCTACTACGAGCAGTACTTC. It specifies CASSLARGHRAYYEQYF.

The chain is built from TRBV28 and TRBJ2-7, with D perhaps matching TRBD2 (6 bases). Trimming removed 4 bases at V and 4 bases at J, with 14 bases between. Looked up from germline, CDR1 is MDHEN and CDR2 is SYDVKM. CDR3 length equals 14 residues. The CDR3 sequence: CASSSPDGLYEQYF. CDR3 sequence (DNA): TGTGCCAGCAGTTCCCCAGACGGACTATACGAGCAGTACTTC.

The CDR3 DNA follows: TGCGCCAGCAGCTCCGGACAGGGGGTTTCCTACAATGAGCAGTTCTTC. It specifies CASSSGQGVSYNEQFF. The rearrangement links TRBV5-1 to TRBJ2-1; 10 bases match TRBD1. The germline gives CDR1 SGHRS, CDR2 YFSETQ. V shed 3 bases, J shed 1 base, and the junction held 4 bases outside the gene matches. This CDR3 is built from 16 residues.

The rearrangement uses TRBV11-2 and TRBJ1-1, with no clear D. Per the germline V gene, CDR1 is SGHAT and CDR2 is FQNNGV. V was shortened by 5 bases and J by 0 bases, with 10 bases between the two germline ends. The CDR3 has 14 residues. The chain's CDR3 is CASSPDAMNTEAFF. The CDR3 nucleotides are TGTGCCAGCAGCCCCGACGCGATGAACACTGAAGCTTTCTTT.

The chain employs TRBV4-3 and TRBJ2-1; 9 bases are shared with TRBD2. The trim removed 3 bases at V and 8 bases at J, leaving 5 bases unmatched. This CDR3 has 14 amino acids. The germline V gene has CDR1 LGHNA and CDR2 YSLEER. CDR3 nucleotide sequence: TGCGCCAGCAGCCAGGCTAGCGGGATCGATGAGCAGTTCTTC. Residues: CASSQASGIDEQFF.

The chain has TRBV7-2 and TRBJ1-4, with 9 positions matching TRBD1. CDR3 length: 17 residues. The junction had 12 bases not matched to a gene; V was cut back by 2 bases and J by 8 bases. Germline CDR1 reads SGHTA; CDR2 reads FQGNSA. In DNA, the CDR3 is TGTGCCAGCAGCTTATTTCCCCAGACAGGGGGGAGGGAAAAACTGTTTTTT. It translates to CASSLFPQTGGREKLFF.

This clone was detected only once. This chain joins TRBV3-1 (or the pseudogene TRBV3-2) and TRBJ2-5; D is uncertain. The CDR3 totals 17 residues. V shed 1 base and J shed 5 bases, with 20 bases lying between them. The germline V gene encodes CDR1 LGHDT and CDR2 YNNKEL (reference sequence). CDR3 sequence: CASSQAKVDRGWETQYF. The CDR3 DNA reads as TGTGCCAGCAGCCAAGCGAAGGTCGACCGAGGATGGGAGACCCAGTACTTC.

This chain joins TRBV18 and TRBJ1-6; D gene uncertain. V shed 5 bases and J shed 7 bases, with 6 bases lying between them. The CDR3 totals 12 residues. CDR1 is KGHSH and CDR2 is LQKENI in the germline V gene. In DNA form, the CDR3 reads TGTGCCAGCTCAGGCGCGAATTCACCCCTCCACTTT. Translated, it gives CASSGANSPLHF.

The chain links TRBV5-1 to TRBJ2-7; possibly TRBD1 for D (6 bases). Germline CDR1 SGHRS, CDR2 YFSETQ. The germline V and J ends were trimmed by 0 bases and 3 bases, with 7 bases remaining between them. The CDR3 runs 13 residues. CDR3 region: CASSLGDNYEQYF. The CDR3 region has the DNA TGCGCCAGCAGCTTGGGGGACAACTACGAGCAGTACTTC. The full variable domain, with the rest looked up from reference TRBV5-1 and TRBJ2-7, is KAGVTQTPRYLIKTRGQQVTLSCSPISGHRSVSWYQQTPGQGLQFLFEYFSETQRNKGNFPGRFSGRQFSNSRSEMNVSTLELGDSALYLCASSLGDNYEQYFGPGTRLTVT.

This clone appeared a few times. V usage is TRBV4-3 and J usage is TRBJ2-2; maybe TRBD1 (6 bases). The CDR3 is 16 residues long. Germline CDR1 LGHNA, CDR2 YSLEER. V lost 0 bases and J lost 4, with 12 bases in between. This chain's CDR3 is CASSQDTGLGTGELFF. In DNA, the CDR3 is TGCGCCAGCAGCCAAGATACAGGGTTGGGCACCGGGGAGCTGTTTTTT.

The CDR3 DNA sequence: TGTGCCATCGGAGGTAGCACAGATACGCAGTATTTT. It translates to CAIGGSTDTQYF. The chain has TRBV10-3 and TRBJ2-3; D possibly corresponds to TRBD2 (5 bases). Germline assignment: CDR1 ENHRY and CDR2 SYGVKD. V gave up 8 bases and J gave up 0 bases, with 6 bases separating them. The length of the CDR3 is 12 residues.

J is TRBJ1-1 and V is TRBV7-9, with D perhaps TRBD1 (5 bases). Trimming took off 1 base at V and 10 bases at J, with 7 bases between the two ends. Looked up from germline, CDR1 is SEHNR and CDR2 is FQNEAQ (reference sequence). The CDR3 totals 11 residues. As DNA, the CDR3 is TGTGCCAGCAGCTTAGGGGACGGAGCTTTCTTT. This gives the protein CASSLGDGAFF.